This T cell receptor (beta chain) comes out of a study of Ad26.COV2.S vaccination and SARS-CoV-2 variants. Findings and caveats of the study: Vaccine recipients posted higher spike-specific TCR breadth than their placebo counterparts.

Treatment meaning: 15 to 20 received Ad26.COV2.S at low or high dose, single or two shots; about 5 received placebo; per-sample allocation not given. Following the first vaccine or placebo injection, samples were taken on day 63. This clone was detected once. Its antigen is not known. The CDR3 is 12 amino acids. The V gene lost 8 bases and the J gene lost 7 bases, with 12 bases spanning the gap. Germline CDR1 LNHDA, CDR2 SQIVND (reference sequence). Clones were sequenced by immunoSEQ multiplex PCR, and TCRdb holds only the in-frame ones, with some missing. The sample lists approximately 250,000 clones; around nine tenths were seen once.

This sequence was found in a person between 18 and 65 years old who received the Ad26.COV2.S COVID-19 vaccine or a placebo. The J gene is TRBJ2-4, the V gene TRBV19, with D tentatively TRBD2 (5 bases). The material was peripheral blood, obtained in a trial of Ad26.COV2.S vaccine versus placebo. The CDR3 sequence: CASLAPRNIQYF. DNA for the CDR3: TGTGCCAGTCTAGCCCCTAGGAACATTCAGTACTTC.